This T cell receptor (beta chain) was recovered during a study of CD8 T cells in Susac syndrome. Study results and limitations: Regarding the TCR sequencing and HLA analysis, the study admitted that a relatively small number of individuals were involved.

This CDR3 is 11 amino acids long. V was cut by 7 bases and J by 2 bases, with 5 bases left in between. Germline CDR1 is MNHNY and CDR2 is SVGAGI (reference sequence). Reverse transcription of roughly 0.45 to 1 ug RNA was performed with random hexamers. An immunoSEQ multiplex PCR amplified TCR beta CDR3 over 54 Vbeta and 13 Jbeta. MiXCR was run by TCRdb on the immunoSEQ multiplex PCR reads, yielding one entry per CDR3 protein. This table holds 200,000 or so distinct CDR3 sequences, roughly 96% found once. The authors carried out high-throughput sequencing of TCR beta. They applied it to CD8+ and CD4+ T cells obtained from blood. Negative isolation yielded CD8+ and CD4+ T cells; FACS enriched TEMRA cells. As to this clonotype: What it binds is unknown.

The rearrangement uses TRBV6-6 and TRBJ1-2, with D unresolved. This receptor was identified in a human donor with multiple sclerosis. Source material: CD4+ T cells from PBMCs. CDR3: CASMTNYGYTF. CDR3 DNA sequence: TGTGCCAGCATGACGAACTATGGCTACACCTTC.